Each of the 32 T cell receptor beta chains below was sequenced from the same sample in a study of blood T cell repertoires in COVID-19 (dated by TCRdb to about 2020). Libraries were constructed by the immunoSEQ multiplex PCR assay. TCRdb limited this immuneACCESS table to in-frame rearrangements with V and J called. A share of clones is missing; checked studies link under half to unresolved V genes, and the rest is unexplained. The sample contains 150,000 to 200,000 clones, approximately 86% of them found a single time. The ten largest clones add up to roughly 3.4% of the sample. Material for sequencing was peripheral blood. These receptors all come from an older man with acute or convalescent COVID-19.

J is TRBJ2-2 and V is TRBV10-3, with D perhaps matching TRBD1 (6 bases). CDR1 and CDR2 from the germline V gene are ENHRY and SYGVKD. The ends were cut back, 6 bases at V and 7 bases at J, with 18 bases in the middle. This CDR3 region has 15 residues. Here the CDR3 reads CAISPRGVQGGELFF. The CDR3 DNA sequence: TGTGCCATCAGCCCCAGAGGGGTACAGGGCGGGGAGCTGTTTTTT.

The V and J genes are TRBV5-4 and TRBJ1-6, with 7 bases identical to TRBD1. Germline values: CDR1 SGHNT, CDR2 YYREEE (reference sequence). The CDR3 has 15 amino acids. Losses at the gene ends were 5 bases for V and 3 bases for J; bases not matched to a gene: 5. CDR3 bases: TGTGCCAGCAGGCCGCAGGGGGTCTATAATTCACCCCTCCACTTT. As protein: CASRPQGVYNSPLHF.

V gene TRBV5-1 combines with J gene TRBJ2-3; the match to TRBD1 covers 9 bases. The CDR3 consists of 15 residues. Germline values: CDR1 SGHRS, CDR2 YFSETQ. The junction had 4 bases not matched to a gene; V was cut back by 4 bases and J by 1 base. The chain's CDR3 is CASSTGQGGTDTQYF. As DNA, the CDR3 is TGCGCCAGCAGCACGGGACAGGGTGGCACAGATACGCAGTATTTT.

The gene calls are TRBV4-2 and TRBJ2-2; the D is unclear. Germline V gene data show CDR1 as LGHNA and CDR2 as YNFKEQ. Trimming stripped 4 bases from V and 7 bases from J, with 13 bases between. The CDR3 has 14 amino acids. For the CDR3, the DNA is TGTGCCAGCAGCCCGACCGACTTTCTCGGGGAGCTGTTTTTT. This translates into CASSPTDFLGELFF.

The chain combines TRBV6-5 with TRBJ1-6; TRBD1 aligns across 12 bases. Germline V gives CDR1 MNHEY, CDR2 SVGAGI. V lost 6 bases to trimming and J lost 9 bases; unmatched junction nucleotides: 3. This CDR3 is built from 14 residues. Here the CDR3 DNA reads TGTGCCAGCAGGGGGACAGGGGGCTTTTCACCCCTCCACTTT. Encoded protein: CASRGTGGFSPLHF.

V usage is TRBV5-1 and J usage is TRBJ2-1, with D possibly matching TRBD2 (6 bases). V was shortened by 5 bases and J by 13 bases, with 13 bases between the two germline ends. Germline V CDR1 and CDR2: SGHRS, YFSETQ. The CDR3 totals 11 residues. This CDR3 reads CASRGGGIQFF. As DNA, the CDR3 is TGCGCCAGCAGAGGAGGAGGGATTCAGTTCTTC.

V gene TRBV30 combines with J gene TRBJ2-5, with 7 positions matching TRBD2. V lost 0 bases to trimming and J lost 5 bases; unmatched junction nucleotides: 3. Per the germline V gene, CDR1 is GTSNPN and CDR2 is SVGIG (reference sequence). This CDR3 is 13 amino acids long. Here the CDR3 reads CAWSVLAMETQYF. Here the CDR3 DNA reads TGTGCCTGGAGTGTACTAGCGATGGAGACCCAGTACTTC.

This clone has just a few counts. The chain is built from TRBV5-6 and TRBJ1-5; TRBD1 aligns across 7 bases. V was clipped by 4 bases and J by 4 bases; unmatched bases: 8. The germline gives CDR1 SGHDT, CDR2 YYEEEE. CDR3 length: 15 residues. CDR3 in DNA: TGTGCCAGCAGCACCTCCGGGACAGATAATCAGCCCCAGCATTTT. The encoded protein is CASSTSGTDNQPQHF.

The rearrangement uses TRBV7-2 and TRBJ1-6; D unclear. Trimming shortened V by 1 base and J by 7 bases, and 8 bases separated the two germline ends. CDR1 and CDR2 from the germline V gene are SGHTA and FQGNSA. The CDR3 runs to 14 residues. This chain's CDR3 is CASSLVGPNSPLHF. As DNA, the CDR3 is TGTGCCAGCAGCTTAGTCGGTCCGAATTCACCCCTCCACTTT.

The chain joins TRBV20-1 to TRBJ1-1; 8 positions match TRBD1. Germline values: CDR1 DFQATT, CDR2 SNEGSKA (reference sequence). The CDR3 runs 15 residues. With V trimmed by 3 bases and J by 0 bases, 6 bases remained unmatched. The CDR3 bases are TGCAGTGCTAGTACCAACAGGGGGATGAACACTGAAGCTTTCTTT. It is translated as CSASTNRGMNTEAFF.

About this clone itself: This same CDR3 is encoded by further DNA sequences in the sample. CDR3: CASSLAGGDQPQHF. The CDR3, as DNA: TGTGCCAGCAGCCTAGCCGGCGGCGATCAGCCCCAGCATTTT. The chain has TRBV5-6 and TRBJ1-5; no definite D call. Per germline, CDR1 SGHDT and CDR2 YYEEEE. Deletions cut 4 bases from V and 5 bases from J, with 13 bases between. This CDR3 contains 14 residues.

This sequence joins TRBV19 and TRBJ2-7; weak D call: TRBD2 (5 bases). Germline CDR1 LNHDA, CDR2 SQIVND (reference sequence). The CDR3 consists of 11 residues. V was pared by 7 bases and J by 4 bases, with 8 bases between. CDR3 nucleotide sequence: TGTGCCAGTAACGGCGGGTACGAGCAGTACTTC. It is translated as CASNGGYEQYF.

This clone was picked up one time. The chain couples TRBV23-1 to TRBJ2-3; D is possibly TRBD1 (8 bases). TRBV23-1 is labeled an ORF, and its function is uncertain. Trimming removed 7 bases at V and 2 bases at J, with 22 bases between. This CDR3 is 17 amino acids long. CDR3 nucleotides: TGCGCCAGCACCTACCGCGGGGGACAGGCAATCACAGATACGCAGTATTTT. Its protein is CASTYRGGQAITDTQYF.

The chain links TRBV11-3 to TRBJ2-3; TRBD1 is a possible D gene (6 bases). V lost 1 base and J lost 9, with 8 bases in between. This CDR3 spans 12 amino acids. The germline CDR1 and CDR2 sequences are SGHNT and YENEEA. The CDR3 DNA reads as TGTGCCAGCAGCTTAGCCAGGGGAACGCAGTATTTT. This translates into CASSLARGTQYF.

V usage is TRBV27 and J usage is TRBJ1-2; D unresolved. CDR1 is MNHEY, CDR2 SMNVEV, per germline (reference sequence). Trimming took off 5 bases at V and 7 bases at J, with 26 bases between the two ends. The CDR3 runs 17 residues. CDR3 in amino acids: CASSPGSGPLLSAGYTF. CDR3 sequence (DNA): TGTGCCAGCAGTCCCGGATCGGGTCCTCTTCTCTCCGCTGGCTACACCTTC.

The V and J genes are TRBV7-9 and TRBJ2-2, with D maybe TRBD2 (6 bases). Between the trimmed V and J ends, which lost 3 bases and 7 bases, there was a span of 12 bases. The germline gives CDR1 SEHNR, CDR2 FQNEAQ (reference sequence). There are 14 residues in the CDR3. The CDR3 DNA is TGTGCCAGCAGCTTTACGGGAGAGGTCGGGGAGCTGTTTTTT. It yields the protein CASSFTGEVGELFF.

The chain joins TRBV20-1 to TRBJ1-1; the D is unclear. The CDR3 is 11 amino acids. Trimming stripped 6 bases from V and 5 bases from J, with 10 bases between. In germline, CDR1 is DFQATT, CDR2 SNEGSKA (reference sequence). The CDR3, as DNA: TGCAGTGCCCCGGGTAGGACTGAAGCTTTCTTT. Protein sequence: CSAPGRTEAFF.

The chain is built from TRBV7-3 and TRBJ2-5, with D unresolved. The CDR3 runs 13 residues. Germline V gives CDR1 SGHTA, CDR2 FQGTGA. V lost 5 bases and J lost 3, with 10 bases in between. CDR3 nucleotides: TGTGCCAGCAGCCGAGAACGGGAAGAGACCCAGTACTTC. It translates to CASSREREETQYF.

This clone was observed a single time. This sequence joins TRBV15 and TRBJ2-3; 12 bases fit TRBD2. Losses at the gene ends were 7 bases for V and 10 bases for J; bases not matched to a gene: 9. This CDR3 region has 14 residues. Germline V CDR1 and CDR2: LNHNV, YYDKDF (reference sequence). In DNA, the CDR3 is TGTGCCACCAACCCGACTAGCGGGAGTTCCGCGCAGTATTTT. It codes for CATNPTSGSSAQYF.

The rearrangement joins TRBV30 to TRBJ1-1, with 7 bases matching TRBD1. V was pared by 1 base and J by 3 bases, with 2 bases of the junction left unmatched. Germline CDR1 is GTSNPN and CDR2 is SVGIG (reference sequence). CDR3 length: 13 amino acids. The CDR3 region is CAWSADRDTEAFF. The CDR3 region has the DNA TGTGCCTGGAGTGCCGACAGGGACACTGAAGCTTTCTTT.

The rearrangement joins TRBV28 to TRBJ2-5; TRBD2 aligns across 8 bases. The V gene's germline CDR1 is MDHEN and CDR2 SYDVKM. Trimming removed 5 bases from V and 6 bases from J; junction bases left unmatched: 8. The CDR3 is 14 amino acids. The DNA for the CDR3 is TGTGCCAGCAGTCCCCCGGGGGGGATGAAGACCCAGTACTTC. Protein: CASSPPGGMKTQYF.

This clone was seen once. This chain links TRBV5-6 with TRBJ2-2; TRBD2 matches 8 bases. The germline V gene has CDR1 SGHDT and CDR2 YYEEEE. This CDR3 is 17 amino acids long. V lost 4 bases, J lost 0 bases, and 8 bases stayed unmatched. CDR3 amino acids: CASSPHRGGPNTGELFF. Here the CDR3 DNA reads TGTGCCAGCAGCCCGCACCGGGGGGGTCCGAACACCGGGGAGCTGTTTTTT.

J is TRBJ2-7 and V is TRBV7-2, with 11 bases identical to TRBD2. J lost 5 bases, V lost 2 bases, and 8 bases had no gene match. This CDR3 has 16 residues. CDR1 and CDR2 from the germline V gene are SGHTA and FQGNSA. In nucleotides, the CDR3 is TGTGCCAGCAGCTTAACTAGCGGGAGAACTTCCAACGAGCAGTACTTC. It is translated as CASSLTSGRTSNEQYF.

This clone was seen more than once but under ten times. The chain combines TRBV5-1 with TRBJ2-7, with 8 nucleotides matching TRBD1. V was pared by 3 bases and J by 2 bases, with 7 bases of the junction left unmatched. This CDR3 spans 15 amino acids. CDR1 is SGHRS, CDR2 YFSETQ, per germline. The CDR3 region is CASSSAGTGAYEQYF. The CDR3 bases are TGCGCCAGCAGCTCCGCCGGGACAGGAGCCTACGAGCAGTACTTC.

The rearrangement uses TRBV5-4 and TRBJ1-6; D may be TRBD1 (6 bases). The CDR3 is 14 amino acids. V was pared by 0 bases and J by 7 bases, with 8 bases between. CDR1 is SGHNT, CDR2 YYREEE, per germline (reference sequence). The CDR3, as DNA: TGTGCCAGCAGCTTGGCAAGGGGGAATTCACCCCTCCACTTT. Translation: CASSLARGNSPLHF.

This chain uses TRBV2 with TRBJ2-7; TRBD2 is a possible D gene (5 bases). This CDR3 comprises 12 residues. CDR1 SNHLY and CDR2 FYNNEI come from the germline V gene. V was clipped by 7 bases and J by 4 bases, with 11 bases between them. CDR3 protein: CASNRGPYEQYF. The DNA of the CDR3 is TGTGCCAGCAACCGAGGGCCATACGAGCAGTACTTC.

The chain couples TRBV28 to TRBJ1-5, with D unresolved. Germline loops: CDR1 MDHEN, CDR2 SYDVKM. Deletions cut 5 bases from V and 7 bases from J, with 9 bases between. CDR3 length: 12 residues. This CDR3 is CASSTQVQPQHF. The DNA of the CDR3 is TGTGCCAGCAGTACCCAGGTGCAGCCCCAGCATTTT.

This sequence joins TRBV28 and TRBJ2-3; 14 bases align to TRBD2. Per germline, CDR1 MDHEN and CDR2 SYDVKM. The J segment lost 5 bases and the V segment lost 5 bases, leaving 9 bases of the junction unmatched. This CDR3 has 17 residues. In DNA, the CDR3 is TGTGCCAGCAGTATGACTAGCGGGAGGGCCTTGGGAGATACGCAGTATTTT. Its translation is CASSMTSGRALGDTQYF.

The V call is TRBV6-5, the J call TRBJ2-7; no clear D gene. CDR3 size: 12 residues. Trimming removed 4 bases at V and 6 bases at J, with 10 bases between. Germline lookup yields CDR1 MNHEY and CDR2 SVGAGI. CDR3 DNA: TGTGCCAGCAGTTCCGGAGTTTCCGAGCAGTACTTC. Translation: CASSSGVSEQYF.

The CDR3 protein is CASSSTGTSGSVYEQYF. CDR3 nucleotide sequence: TGTGCCAGCAGCTCTACCGGGACTAGCGGGAGTGTCTACGAGCAGTACTTC. The chain links TRBV28 to TRBJ2-7; 14 nucleotides agree with TRBD2. The CDR3 is made up of 17 amino acids. Looked up from germline, CDR1 is MDHEN and CDR2 is SYDVKM. After removal of 6 bases from V and 3 bases from J, the junction contained 10 bases not matched to a gene.

The chain carries TRBV2 and TRBJ1-5; 10 bases align to TRBD1. Losses at the gene ends were 8 bases for V and 0 bases for J; bases not matched to a gene: 7. The germline V gene encodes CDR1 SNHLY and CDR2 FYNNEI. This CDR3 contains 16 residues. DNA for the CDR3: TGTGCCAGCGACGGGACAGGGGCCTTTAGCAATCAGCCCCAGCATTTT. Translating it yields CASDGTGAFSNQPQHF. Drawing the rest from reference TRBV2 and TRBJ1-5, the complete variable domain is EPEVTQTPSHQVTQMGQEVILRCVPISNHLYFYWYRQILGQKVEFLVSFYNNEISEKSEIFDDQFSVERPDGSNFTLKIRSTKLEDSAMYFCASDGTGAFSNQPQHFGDGTRLSIL.

The gene calls are TRBV6-5 and TRBJ2-1; 8 positions agree with TRBD2. V was pared by 6 bases and J by 4 bases, with 8 bases of the junction left unmatched. This CDR3 has 15 amino acids. Germline CDR1 reads MNHEY; CDR2 reads SVGAGI. The CDR3 sequence: CASRQAGAAYNEQFF. CDR3 in DNA: TGTGCCAGCAGACAAGCGGGGGCCGCTTACAATGAGCAGTTCTTC.